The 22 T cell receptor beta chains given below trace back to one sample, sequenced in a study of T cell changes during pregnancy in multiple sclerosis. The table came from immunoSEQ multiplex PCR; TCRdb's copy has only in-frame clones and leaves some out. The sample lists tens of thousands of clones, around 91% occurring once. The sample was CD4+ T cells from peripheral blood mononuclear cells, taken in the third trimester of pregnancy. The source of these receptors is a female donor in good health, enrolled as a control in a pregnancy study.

The CDR3 loop reads CASSVETGTSNEKLFF. Written as DNA, the CDR3 is TGTGCCAGTAGTGTCGAGACAGGGACGTCTAATGAAAAACTGTTTTTT. The rearrangement links TRBV19 to TRBJ1-4; 7 bases align to TRBD1. Per germline, CDR1 LNHDA and CDR2 SQIVND (reference sequence). The CDR3 loop spans 16 amino acids. With 5 bases clipped from V and 3 bases from J, the junction kept 9 bases outside the gene matches.

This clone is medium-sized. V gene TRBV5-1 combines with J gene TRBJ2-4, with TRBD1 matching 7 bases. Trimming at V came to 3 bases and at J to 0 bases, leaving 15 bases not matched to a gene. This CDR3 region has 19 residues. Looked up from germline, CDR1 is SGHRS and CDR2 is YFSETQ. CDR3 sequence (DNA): TGCGCCAGCAGCTCGGAGGAACGGACAGGCAGCTTAGCCAAAAACATTCAGTACTTC. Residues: CASSSEERTGSLAKNIQYF. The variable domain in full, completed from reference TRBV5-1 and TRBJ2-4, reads KAGVTQTPRYLIKTRGQQVTLSCSPISGHRSVSWYQQTPGQGLQFLFEYFSETQRNKGNFPGRFSGRQFSNSRSEMNVSTLELGDSALYLCASSSEERTGSLAKNIQYFGAGTRLSVL.

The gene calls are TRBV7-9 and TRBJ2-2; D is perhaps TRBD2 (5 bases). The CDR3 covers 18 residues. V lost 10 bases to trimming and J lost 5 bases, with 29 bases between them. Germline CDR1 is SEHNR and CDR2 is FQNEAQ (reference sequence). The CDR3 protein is CAIRPSRLSGRGTGELFF. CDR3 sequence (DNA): TGTGCCATAAGACCGTCTCGGCTTAGTGGTCGGGGAACCGGGGAGCTGTTTTTT.

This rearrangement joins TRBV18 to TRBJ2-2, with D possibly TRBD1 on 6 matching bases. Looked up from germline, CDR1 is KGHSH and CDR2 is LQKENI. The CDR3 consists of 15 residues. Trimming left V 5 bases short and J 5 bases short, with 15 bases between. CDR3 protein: CASSSLIQGTGELFF. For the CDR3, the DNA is TGTGCCAGCTCATCACTCATACAGGGAACCGGGGAGCTGTTTTTT.

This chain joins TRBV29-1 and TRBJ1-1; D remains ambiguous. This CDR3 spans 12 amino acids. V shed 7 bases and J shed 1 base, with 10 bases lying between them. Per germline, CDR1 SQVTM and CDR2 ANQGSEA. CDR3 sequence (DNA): TGCAGCGCTTCGGACTGGAACACTGAAGCTTTCTTT. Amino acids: CSASDWNTEAFF.

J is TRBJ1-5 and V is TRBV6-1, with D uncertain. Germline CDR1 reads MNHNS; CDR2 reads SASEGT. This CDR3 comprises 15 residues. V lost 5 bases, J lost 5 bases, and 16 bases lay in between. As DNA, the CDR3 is TGTGCCAGCAGTAGTATACGAAACGGAGATCAGCCCCAGCATTTT. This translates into CASSSIRNGDQPQHF.

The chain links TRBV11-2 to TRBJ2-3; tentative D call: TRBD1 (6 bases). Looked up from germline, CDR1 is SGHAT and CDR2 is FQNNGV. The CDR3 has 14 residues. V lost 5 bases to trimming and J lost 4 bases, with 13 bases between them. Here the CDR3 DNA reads TGTGCCAGCAGCCCCCGGGACACAGCAGATACGCAGTATTTT. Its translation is CASSPRDTADTQYF.

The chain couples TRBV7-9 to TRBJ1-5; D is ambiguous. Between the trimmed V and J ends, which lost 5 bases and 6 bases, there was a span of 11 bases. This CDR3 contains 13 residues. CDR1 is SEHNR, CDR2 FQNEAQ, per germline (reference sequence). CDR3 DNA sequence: TGTGCCAGCAGCCAACGGGGAGGTCAGCCCCAGCATTTT. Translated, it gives CASSQRGGQPQHF.

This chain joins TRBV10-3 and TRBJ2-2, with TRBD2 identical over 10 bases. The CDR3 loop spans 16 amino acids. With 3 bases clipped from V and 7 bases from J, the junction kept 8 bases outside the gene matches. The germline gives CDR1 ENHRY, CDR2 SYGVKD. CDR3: CAISDKSGGAFGELFF. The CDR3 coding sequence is TGTGCCATCAGTGATAAAAGCGGGGGGGCCTTCGGGGAGCTGTTTTTT.

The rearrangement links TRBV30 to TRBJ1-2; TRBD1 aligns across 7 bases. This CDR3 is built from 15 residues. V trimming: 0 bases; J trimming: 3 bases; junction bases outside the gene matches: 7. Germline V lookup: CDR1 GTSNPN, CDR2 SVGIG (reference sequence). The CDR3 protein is CAWSVRAGGHYGYTF. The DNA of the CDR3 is TGTGCCTGGAGTGTAAGGGCAGGGGGGCACTATGGCTACACCTTC.

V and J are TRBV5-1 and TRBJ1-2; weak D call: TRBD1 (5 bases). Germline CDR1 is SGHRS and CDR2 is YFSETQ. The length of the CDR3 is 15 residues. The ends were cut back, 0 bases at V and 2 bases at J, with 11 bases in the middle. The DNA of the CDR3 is TGCGCCAGCAGCTTGGGACAGACTCCAAACTATGGCTACACCTTC. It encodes CASSLGQTPNYGYTF.

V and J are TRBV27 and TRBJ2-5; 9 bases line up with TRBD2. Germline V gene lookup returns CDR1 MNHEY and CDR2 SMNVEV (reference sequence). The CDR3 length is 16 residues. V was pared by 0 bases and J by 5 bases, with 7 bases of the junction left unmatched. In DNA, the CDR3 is TGTGCCAGCAGTTTATCGAAAGTAGCGGGGGTGGAGACCCAGTACTTC. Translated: CASSLSKVAGVETQYF.

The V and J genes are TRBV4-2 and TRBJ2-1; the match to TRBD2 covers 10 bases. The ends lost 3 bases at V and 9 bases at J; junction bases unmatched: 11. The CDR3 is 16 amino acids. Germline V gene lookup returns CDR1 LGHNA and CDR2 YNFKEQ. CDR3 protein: CASSHPSTSGAGEQFF. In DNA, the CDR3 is TGTGCCAGCAGCCATCCCTCAACTAGCGGGGCGGGTGAGCAGTTCTTC.

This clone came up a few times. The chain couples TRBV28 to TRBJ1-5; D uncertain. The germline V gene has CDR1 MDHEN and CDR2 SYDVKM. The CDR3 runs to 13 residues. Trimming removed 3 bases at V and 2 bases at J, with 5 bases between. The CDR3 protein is CASSLPGNQPQHF. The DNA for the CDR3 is TGTGCCAGCAGTTTGCCAGGCAATCAGCCCCAGCATTTT.

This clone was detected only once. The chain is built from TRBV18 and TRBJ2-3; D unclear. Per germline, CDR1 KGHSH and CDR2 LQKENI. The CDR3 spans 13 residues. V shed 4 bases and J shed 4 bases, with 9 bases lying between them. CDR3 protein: CASSRTRADTQYF. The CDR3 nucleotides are TGTGCCAGCTCACGAACACGGGCAGATACGCAGTATTTT.

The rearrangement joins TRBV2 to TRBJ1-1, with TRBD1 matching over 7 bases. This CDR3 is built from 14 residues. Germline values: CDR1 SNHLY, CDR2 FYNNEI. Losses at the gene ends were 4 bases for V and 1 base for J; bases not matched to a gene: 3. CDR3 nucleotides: TGTGCCAGCAGTGGGGACAGTAGGAACACTGAAGCTTTCTTT. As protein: CASSGDSRNTEAFF.

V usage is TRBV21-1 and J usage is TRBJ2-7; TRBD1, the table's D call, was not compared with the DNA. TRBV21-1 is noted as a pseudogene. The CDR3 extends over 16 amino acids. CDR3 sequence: CASSKPGQGGAYEQYF. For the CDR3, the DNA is TGTGCCAGCAGCAAACCGGGACAAGGTGGGGCCTACGAGCAGTACTTC.

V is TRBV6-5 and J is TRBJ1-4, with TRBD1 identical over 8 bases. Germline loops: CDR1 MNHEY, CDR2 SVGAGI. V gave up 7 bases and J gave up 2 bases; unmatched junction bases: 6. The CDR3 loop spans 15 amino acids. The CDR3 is CASTLHRGTNEKLFF. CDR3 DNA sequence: TGTGCCAGCACCCTCCACAGGGGGACTAATGAAAAACTGTTTTTT.

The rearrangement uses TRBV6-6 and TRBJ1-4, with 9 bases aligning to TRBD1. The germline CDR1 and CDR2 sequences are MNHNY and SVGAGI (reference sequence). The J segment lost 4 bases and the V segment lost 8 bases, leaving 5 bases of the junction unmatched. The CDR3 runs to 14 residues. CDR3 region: CASCRQGVNEKLFF. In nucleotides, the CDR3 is TGTGCCAGCTGCAGACAGGGGGTTAATGAAAAACTGTTTTTT.

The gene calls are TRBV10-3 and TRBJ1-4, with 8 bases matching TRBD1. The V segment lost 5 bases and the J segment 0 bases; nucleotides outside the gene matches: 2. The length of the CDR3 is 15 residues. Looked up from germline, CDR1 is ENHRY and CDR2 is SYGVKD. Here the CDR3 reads CAISPGQATNEKLFF. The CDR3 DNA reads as TGTGCCATCAGTCCGGGACAGGCAACTAATGAAAAACTGTTTTTT.

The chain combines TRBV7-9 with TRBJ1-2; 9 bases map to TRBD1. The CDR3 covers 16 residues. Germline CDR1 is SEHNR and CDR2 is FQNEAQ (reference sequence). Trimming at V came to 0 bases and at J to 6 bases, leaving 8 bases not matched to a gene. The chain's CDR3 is CASSLARSTGGDGYTF. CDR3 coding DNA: TGTGCCAGCAGCTTAGCGAGGAGTACAGGGGGCGATGGCTACACCTTC.

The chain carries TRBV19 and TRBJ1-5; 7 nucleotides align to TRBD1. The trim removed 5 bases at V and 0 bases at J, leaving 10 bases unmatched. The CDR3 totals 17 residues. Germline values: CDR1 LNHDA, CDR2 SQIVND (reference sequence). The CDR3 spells CASSSPGQMNSNQPQHF. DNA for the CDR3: TGTGCCAGTAGTTCCCCGGGACAGATGAATAGCAATCAGCCCCAGCATTTT.